A single sample is the source of the 17 T cell receptor beta chains below, sequenced in a study of cytomegalovirus exposure and HLA in healthy donors. Both 60 Vbeta primers and 13 Jbeta primers went into the PCR. Here immunoSEQ multiplex PCR was the method, and the copy in TCRdb shows in-frame clones only, minus some. The table lists about 150,000 clones, approximately 81% of them singletons. The sample consisted of PBMCs. The source of these receptors is a boy aged 2 to 10 in good health and CMV-seronegative.

CDR3 amino acids: CASSNDRAPSYEQYV. CDR3 nucleotides: TGTGCCAGCAGTAACGACAGGGCCCCATCCTACGAGCAGTACGTC. This sequence joins TRBV6-1 and TRBJ2-7; 7 nucleotides match TRBD1. The CDR3 runs 15 residues. The V gene's germline CDR1 is MNHNS and CDR2 SASEGT. The trim removed 5 bases at V and 1 base at J, leaving 8 bases unmatched.

This clone turned up a few times. The chain carries TRBV6-1 and TRBJ1-3; 7 bases align to TRBD1. With V trimmed by 1 base and J by 8 bases, 8 bases remained unmatched. Germline assignment: CDR1 MNHNS and CDR2 SASEGT. This CDR3 contains 15 residues. CDR3 bases: TGTGCCAGCAGTGAAGAGGTAGGACAGGCCCACACCATATATTTT. It encodes CASSEEVGQAHTIYF.

V usage is TRBV5-4 and J usage is TRBJ1-2; tentatively, D is TRBD1 (6 bases). Per germline, CDR1 SGHNT and CDR2 YYREEE (reference sequence). The V gene lost 0 bases and the J gene lost 9 bases, with 9 bases spanning the gap. The CDR3 spans 12 residues. CDR3 region: CASSLEQGSYTF. As DNA, the CDR3 is TGTGCCAGCAGCTTGGAACAGGGAAGCTACACCTTC. Supplemented by reference TRBV5-4 and TRBJ1-2, the full variable domain reads ETGVTQSPTHLIKTRGQQVTLRCSSQSGHNTVSWYQQALGQGPQFIFQYYREEENGRGNFPPRFSGLQFPNYSSELNVNALELDDSALYLCASSLEQGSYTFGSGTRLTVV.

The J gene is TRBJ1-1, the V gene TRBV19, with 7 bases identical to TRBD1. The CDR3 length is 14 residues. The germline V gene encodes CDR1 LNHDA and CDR2 SQIVND (reference sequence). Trimming removed 7 bases from V and 4 bases from J; junction bases left unmatched: 9. CDR3 protein: CASTSRQGGTEAFF. The CDR3 coding sequence is TGTGCCAGTACCTCTAGACAGGGCGGCACTGAAGCTTTCTTT.

This rearrangement joins TRBV19 to TRBJ1-2; 9 bases match TRBD1. Germline CDR1 is LNHDA and CDR2 is SQIVND (reference sequence). V lost 6 bases, J lost 7 bases, and 12 bases stayed unmatched. CDR3 size: 15 residues. As DNA, the CDR3 is TGTGCCAGTAGAACGACAGGGGGTGGTCTTGGTGGCTACACCTTC. This gives the protein CASRTTGGGLGGYTF.

The V and J genes are TRBV29-1 and TRBJ2-3; 7 bases match TRBD2. J gave up 11 bases and V 2 bases, and 7 bases lay outside the gene matches. CDR1 is SQVTM and CDR2 is ANQGSEA in the germline V gene. This CDR3 contains 12 residues. The CDR3 DNA reads as TGCAGCGTTGAATCTCTGGGGAGGGGGCAGTATTTT. Protein product: CSVESLGRGQYF.

The rearrangement links TRBV30 to TRBJ2-5; 8 bases agree with TRBD1. Germline V gene sequence: CDR1 GTSNPN, CDR2 SVGIG (reference sequence). This CDR3 is built from 13 residues. Trimming cost V 8 bases and J 1 base; bases outside gene matches: 6. The CDR3 sequence is CARQGNLQETQYF. CDR3 coding DNA: TGTGCCCGACAGGGGAATCTCCAAGAGACCCAGTACTTC.

This chain uses TRBV28 with TRBJ1-4, with D maybe TRBD1 (5 bases). Trimming stripped 8 bases from V and 5 bases from J, with 15 bases between. Germline lookup yields CDR1 MDHEN and CDR2 SYDVKM. The CDR3 is 14 residues long. This CDR3 reads CASRLGRGNEKLFF. The CDR3 nucleotides are TGTGCCAGCCGCCTTGGGCGGGGGAATGAAAAACTGTTTTTT.

The chain is built from TRBV4-1 and TRBJ1-2; D might be TRBD1 (5 bases). Germline CDR1 MGHRA, CDR2 YSYEKL. This CDR3 has 15 amino acids. V was clipped by 6 bases and J by 6 bases, with 20 bases between them. CDR3 bases: TGCGCCAGCAGGGCGGCGGCAGGGAGGACAAATGGCTACACCTTC. Translating it yields CASRAAAGRTNGYTF.

This clone has a handful of counts. The J gene is TRBJ2-2, the V gene TRBV18, with TRBD1 identical over 9 bases. Losses at the gene ends were 2 bases for V and 4 bases for J; bases not matched to a gene: 5. Germline CDR1 is KGHSH and CDR2 is LQKENI. The CDR3 consists of 16 residues. Here the CDR3 reads CASSPYEDRGTGELFF. The DNA of the CDR3 is TGTGCCAGCTCACCATATGAGGACAGGGGCACCGGGGAGCTGTTTTTT.

For the CDR3, the DNA is TGTGCCAGCAGCAGGGGCTCTGGGGCCAACGTCCTGACTTTC. Translated, it gives CASSRGSGANVLTF. V usage is TRBV27 and J usage is TRBJ2-6, with a weak D call TRBD1 (6 bases). The CDR3 consists of 14 residues. Germline V gene data show CDR1 as MNHEY and CDR2 as SMNVEV (reference sequence). Trimming took off 6 bases at V and 0 bases at J, with 6 bases between the two ends.

This clone has just a few counts. The V and J genes are TRBV19 and TRBJ2-6, with D uncertain. This CDR3 contains 16 residues. The V and J ends lost 4 bases and 0 bases respectively, with 10 bases between them. CDR1 is LNHDA and CDR2 is SQIVND in the germline V gene (reference sequence). The CDR3 protein is CASSTRHISGANVLTF. The CDR3 DNA follows: TGTGCCAGTAGTACCCGACACATCTCTGGGGCCAACGTCCTGACTTTC.

The genes are TRBV19 and TRBJ1-3; the D is unclear. The CDR3 covers 14 residues. Trimming pared 4 bases from V and 4 bases from J, leaving 11 bases between. Germline loops: CDR1 LNHDA, CDR2 SQIVND (reference sequence). CDR3 sequence reads: CASSTAAVGNTIYF. CDR3 nucleotide sequence: TGTGCCAGTAGTACCGCAGCGGTCGGAAACACCATATATTTT. The full variable domain, rest sourced from reference TRBV19 and TRBJ1-3, is DGGITQSPKYLFRKEGQNVTLSCEQNLNHDAMYWYRQDPGQGLRLIYYSQIVNDFQKGDIAEGYSVSREKKESFPLTVTSAQKNPTAFYLCASSTAAVGNTIYFGEGSWLTVV.

The J gene is TRBJ2-7, the V gene TRBV28; D is unresolved. The CDR3 covers 15 residues. Germline CDR1 reads MDHEN; CDR2 reads SYDVKM. V was pared by 5 bases and J by 0 bases, with 14 bases between. This chain's CDR3 is CASSAPLALSYEQYF. Here the CDR3 DNA reads TGTGCCAGCAGTGCTCCGCTGGCCCTCTCCTACGAGCAGTACTTC.

V and J are TRBV28 and TRBJ2-6; 7 positions match TRBD2. V was pared by 6 bases and J by 4 bases, with 6 bases of the junction left unmatched. CDR3 size: 15 residues. From germline, CDR1 is MDHEN and CDR2 SYDVKM. The CDR3 nucleotides are TGTGCCAGCAGGGACCAAGCGGGGGGGGCCAACGTCCTGACTTTC. As protein: CASRDQAGGANVLTF.

This sequence joins TRBV11-2 and TRBJ2-7; TRBD2 might be the D (6 bases). Germline CDR1 reads SGHAT; CDR2 reads FQNNGV. With 1 base removed from V and 6 bases from J, the gap between germline ends came to 10 bases. The CDR3 is 13 amino acids. The CDR3 bases are TGTGCCAGCAGCTTAGGGCAGGGAGGCGAGCAGTACGTC. Its protein product is CASSLGQGGEQYV.

This clone showed up just a few times. The chain carries TRBV2 and TRBJ2-6, with a tentative D call TRBD2 (6 bases). The CDR3 totals 15 residues. Germline CDR1 SNHLY, CDR2 FYNNEI. Between the trimmed V and J ends, which lost 3 bases and 1 base, there was a span of 7 bases. CDR3 bases: TGTGCCAGCAGTGAGGAGGGTTCTGGGGCCAACGTCCTGACTTTC. Translated, it gives CASSEEGSGANVLTF.